The T cell receptor beta chain under discussion was sequenced for a study of T cell changes during pregnancy in multiple sclerosis. TCRdb's copy holds only in-frame clones and misses some; the assay was immunoSEQ multiplex PCR. Here the sample spans about 20,000 clones, about 89% being singletons. V lost 5 bases and J lost 3; bases outside the gene matches: 11. Germline loops: CDR1 SGHAT, CDR2 FQNNGV. The CDR3 is made up of 17 amino acids. The receptor was isolated from a female donor in good health, enrolled as a control in a pregnancy study. The chain is built from TRBV11-2 and TRBJ2-7; TRBD2 matches at 12 bases. The sequences come from CD8+ T cells from peripheral blood mononuclear cells, collected in the second trimester of pregnancy. In nucleotides, the CDR3 is TGTGCCAGCAGCCATTTACCATCGACTAGCGGGAGCTACGAGCAGTACTTC. It yields the protein CASSHLPSTSGSYEQYF.